One T cell receptor beta chain is described in this entry. In the authors' workflow: Cell counts per sample came from amplifying reference gene primers. Sequenced by immunoSEQ multiplex PCR; TCRdb stores in-frame clones only, minus some. That table is the source of V, J and clone size, and D and trimming were worked out from the DNA. This sample yields 300,000 to 450,000 clones, of which around 85% are seen a single time; about 3.6% belongs to the top ten. The record originates from a study of blood T cell repertoires in COVID-19. Whole-study context: Researchers got acute and convalescent COVID-19 samples from the United States, Italy and Spain. From T cells, B-cell-depleted T cells, or PBMCs came the material, which was cDNA or gDNA.

This CDR3 has 12 residues. Germline V gene sequence: CDR1 LNHDA, CDR2 SQIVND (reference sequence). V lost 6 bases to trimming and J lost 5 bases, with 10 bases between them. The chain combines TRBV19 with TRBJ2-5; possibly TRBD1 for D (6 bases). The receptor was derived from a woman in her late teens or twenties with acute or convalescent COVID-19. The sequencing input was peripheral blood. In DNA, the CDR3 is TGTGCCAGTAGCACCCAGGGGGAGACCCAGTACTTC. Protein: CASSTQGETQYF.